The T cell receptor beta chain described here comes from a study of OX40 agonist ivuxolimab in advanced cancers. Whole-study findings and limits: Those patients achieving a partial response at 0.1-3.0 mg/kg showed among the lowest clonal expansion. Compared with CD4+, CD8+ T cells on average had more expanded clones.

Here immunoSEQ multiplex PCR was the method, and the copy in TCRdb shows in-frame clones only, minus some. The sample has some 66,000 clones, over 70% seen once. This clone has more than one count but fewer than ten. Its antigen remains unknown. Distinct nucleotide sequences in the sample also encode this CDR3. This sequence was found in an adult with an advanced solid tumor such as melanoma, head and neck, liver or kidney cancer. The material sequenced was CD4+ or CD8+ T cells sorted from blood, taken in a trial of the OX40 agonist ivuxolimab.

CDR3 nucleotide sequence: TGTGCCAGCTCCACACTCTATAGCAATCAGCCCCAGCATTTT. This gives the protein CASSTLYSNQPQHF. The chain couples TRBV28 to TRBJ1-5, with D hard to call. The CDR3 runs 14 residues. Germline-derived CDR1 and CDR2 are MDHEN and SYDVKM. Trimming removed 8 bases from V and 0 bases from J, with 11 bases in between.